This TCR beta chain was sequenced during a study of shared clonotypes between healthy human individuals. In the study overall: Donors were two women and a few men aged 18 to 49. Findings of the study overall: In having few donors, the study represented limited genetic and exposure-history diversity.

Every one of the donors was a Caucasian adult that lived in Nashville, Tennessee. Remarks on this clone: Antigen unknown.

The V gene lost 7 bases and the J gene lost 1 base, with 10 bases spanning the gap. CDR3 length: 13 residues. CDR1 and CDR2 from the germline V gene are WSHSY and SAAADI. TCRdb's copy holds only in-frame clones and misses some; the assay was immunoSEQ multiplex PCR. The sample contains around 510,000 clones, approximately 95% of which appear only once. The specimen was naive CD4+ T cells sorted from blood. The subset is: CD45RA+ positively selected. This receptor was taken from a woman in her 30s in good health. The chain links TRBV10-2 to TRBJ2-5; D call uncertain. CDR3 nucleotide sequence: TGCGCCAGCAAAACCGGGCCCCAAGAGACCCAGTACTTC. Residues: CASKTGPQETQYF.